This is a list of T cell receptor beta chains from one sample in a study of T cells in localized non-small cell lung cancer. Measured with immunoSEQ multiplex PCR; TCRdb has only the in-frame clones, and not every one. The sample lists over a thousand clones, 25% to 30% occurring once. The specimen comprised normal lung tissue next to the tumor, sampled before any cancer treatment. These TCRs come from a man aged 35 to 69 with stage III lung adenocarcinoma. Each CDR3 is given with its conserved first and last residue. The D gene is left open where the match is weak. Clone size is shown for a subset of rows, as once, few, many or a class of expanded clone.

clone_size,d_call,v_call,j_call,cdr3_nt,cdr3_aa
-,TRBD1,TRBV29-1,TRBJ2-7,TGCAGCGTGGGACAGACCTATTCGCCCTACGAGCAGTACTTC,CSVGQTYSPYEQYF
once,TRBD2,TRBV18,TRBJ2-1,TGTGCCAGCTCACCGGCCCTAGCGGGGGACAATGAGCAGTTCTTC,CASSPALAGDNEQFF
-,-,TRBV28,TRBJ1-2,TGTGCCAGCAGCGGGGGGCTCGGAAGGGGCTACACCTTC,CASSGGLGRGYTF
-,-,TRBV18,TRBJ1-3,TGTGCCAGCTCACCACCGGCAAACTCTGGAAACACCATATATTTT,CASSPPANSGNTIYF
-,-,TRBV7-2,TRBJ1-1,TGTGCCAGCAGCTTACCTCAGATTTTTAAAGCTTTCTTT,CASSLPQIFKAFF
-,TRBD1,TRBV6-8,TRBJ1-2,TGTGCCAGCAGTTACTCGAAATGGGGACAGGGATCCTATGGCTACACCTTC,CASSYSKWGQGSYGYTF
-,-,TRBV28,TRBJ1-5,TGTGCCAGCAGTTTAAGGGAAGAGCCCCAGCATTTT,CASSLREEPQHF
medium-sized,TRBD1,TRBV6-8,TRBJ1-3,TGTGCCAGCAGTGGTGGGACAGCGACGGGGGGAAACACCATATATTTT,CASSGGTATGGNTIYF
-,-,TRBV29-1,TRBJ1-1,TGCAGCGGGGAGGACCGGATGAACACTGAAGCTTTCTTT,CSGEDRMNTEAFF
-,TRBD2,TRBV18,TRBJ2-7,TGTGCCAGCTCGCCGGGACCTAGCGGGAGGTTGAAGGAGCAGTACTTC,CASSPGPSGRLKEQYF
few,TRBD2,TRBV2,TRBJ2-3,TGTGCCAGCCCGAGGACTAGCGGGGGGCTTTACACAGATACGCAGTATTTT,CASPRTSGGLYTDTQYF
few,-,TRBV6-1,TRBJ1-5,TGTGCCAGCAGTGAAGCTCATTCCTGGTTAGCAAATCAGCCCCAGCATTTT,CASSEAHSWLANQPQHF
-,-,TRBV28,TRBJ2-1,TGTGCCAGCAGCCTGTGGTCCAATGAGCAGTTCTTC,CASSLWSNEQFF
few,-,TRBV4-1,TRBJ1-1,TGCGCCAGCAGCCAAGTGGGGAACACTGAAGCTTTCTTT,CASSQVGNTEAFF
few,-,TRBV6-7,TRBJ1-1,TGTGCCAGCATGGGACTAAAGGAAGCTTTCTTT,CASMGLKEAFF
-,TRBD2,TRBV11-3,TRBJ2-1,TGTGCCAGCAGCTTGAGCGGGGGGGTCAGCTCCTACAATGAGCAGTTCTTC,CASSLSGGVSSYNEQFF
medium-sized,-,TRBV9,TRBJ2-1,TGTGCCAGCAGCAGAACTAGCCGTGAGCAGTTCTTC,CASSRTSREQFF
-,TRBD1,TRBV9,TRBJ2-2,TGTGCCAGCAGTACCGGGACAGGGATTTCGACCGGGGAGCTGTTTTTT,CASSTGTGISTGELFF
-,-,TRBV6-8,TRBJ1-1,TGTGCCAGCAGAAAACAAAGCGGGTCGGGAGCTTTCTTT,CASRKQSGSGAFF
few,-,TRBV29-1,TRBJ1-1,TGCAGCCTGAGACAGCAGGCGAACACTGAAGCTTTCTTT,CSLRQQANTEAFF
few,TRBD1,TRBV6-8,TRBJ1-5,TGTGCCAGCAGTCAGACAGGGGGTCGTCAGCCCCAGCATTTT,CASSQTGGRQPQHF
few,TRBD1,TRBV19,TRBJ1-1,TGTGCCAGTAGTCCCGGACAGGGAAGCACTGAAGCTTTCTTT,CASSPGQGSTEAFF
-,-,TRBV28,TRBJ2-7,TGTGCCAGCACCAACGTCCCATTGAGCTACGAGCAGTACTTC,CASTNVPLSYEQYF
few,-,TRBV11-3,TRBJ1-6,TGTGCCAGCAATAAGGTGGGGTCCTATAATTCACCCCTCCACTTT,CASNKVGSYNSPLHF
few,-,TRBV11-3,TRBJ1-5,TGTGCCAGCAGCTTAGACCCCCCGGGGGGAACGGATCAGCCCCAGCATTTT,CASSLDPPGGTDQPQHF
-,-,TRBV6-8,TRBJ2-6,TGTGCCAGCAGGGAAAATCCCGGGGCCAACGTCCTGACTTTC,CASRENPGANVLTF
-,-,TRBV6-8,TRBJ1-5,TGTGCCAGCGAGGGGGGATTCAATCAGCCCCAGCATTTT,CASEGGFNQPQHF
-,TRBD2,TRBV6-8,TRBJ2-1,TGTGCCAGCAGTGTGCTAGCGGGATGGTACAATGAGCAGTTCTTC,CASSVLAGWYNEQFF
few,-,TRBV11-3,TRBJ1-5,TGTGCCAGCAGCTTAGAAGGGCAGAGCAATCAGCCCCAGCATTTT,CASSLEGQSNQPQHF
-,-,TRBV19,TRBJ1-6,TGTGCCAGTAGTTCTCCGGGACGGGGGTATTCACCCCTCCACTTT,CASSSPGRGYSPLHF
-,TRBD1,TRBV19,TRBJ2-3,TGTGCCAGTACCCCGGACAGGGGGGCGAGCACAGATACGCAGTATTTT,CASTPDRGASTDTQYF
few,-,TRBV28,TRBJ1-2,TGTGCCAGCGAAGGAGACCGGGAGGGCTACACCTTC,CASEGDREGYTF
-,-,TRBV11-3,TRBJ2-6,TGTGCCAGCAGCTTGTCCGGGAGCTCTGGGGCCAACGTCCTGACTTTC,CASSLSGSSGANVLTF
-,-,TRBV30,TRBJ1-1,TGTGCCTGGAGTGTACGACAGCTGAGGACTGAAGCTTTCTTT,CAWSVRQLRTEAFF
hyperexpanded,-,TRBV9,TRBJ2-1,TGTGCCAGCACCGAAGGGGGTTACGACAATGAGCAGTTCTTC,CASTEGGYDNEQFF
few,-,TRBV11-3,TRBJ2-5,TGTGCCAGCAGCCACCGGGACACATTCCAAGAGACCCAGTACTTC,CASSHRDTFQETQYF
few,-,TRBV11-3,TRBJ2-5,TGTGCCAGCAGCGAGGCGAGGTACCAAGAGACCCAGTACTTC,CASSEARYQETQYF
few,TRBD1,TRBV11-3,TRBJ1-4,TGTGCCAGCAGCCGGGGACAGTTAAGTGAAAAACTGTTTTTT,CASSRGQLSEKLFF
once,-,TRBV18,TRBJ1-2,TGTGCCAGCTCACCACCGGCAGCCCCCTATGGCTACACCTTC,CASSPPAAPYGYTF
-,-,TRBV4-1,TRBJ2-2,TGCGCCAGCAGCCAAGTCTCCAGGGTTCTGGCCGGGGAGCTGTTTTTT,CASSQVSRVLAGELFF
-,-,TRBV6-8,TRBJ1-2,TGTGCCAGCAGTGCACAGACAGAGGACTATGGCTACACCTTC,CASSAQTEDYGYTF
few,-,TRBV2,TRBJ2-2,TGTGCCAGCAATCTGGGGGGCGGCGGGGAGCTGTTTTTT,CASNLGGGGELFF
-,TRBD1,TRBV11-3,TRBJ2-7,TGTGCCAGCAGTTCCCGGGACAGGCTTTATTCCGGGACTTACGAGCAGTACTTC,CASSSRDRLYSGTYEQYF
-,TRBD2,TRBV5-1,TRBJ2-1,TGCGCCAGCAGCTTGGGTATCGTAAGCGGGAGTAAAGCCAATGAGCAGTTCTTC,CASSLGIVSGSKANEQFF
-,TRBD2,TRBV6-7,TRBJ2-5,TGTGCCAGCAGCCTAGGGACTATGGGTCAAGAGACCCAGTACTTC,CASSLGTMGQETQYF
few,TRBD1,TRBV6-8,TRBJ1-1,TGTGCCAGCAAACTAGGACAGGGAAGGGCTGAAGCTTTCTTT,CASKLGQGRAEAFF
once,-,TRBV29-1,TRBJ2-5,TGCAGCGTTGAGAGACAGGCACAAGAGACCCAGTACTTC,CSVERQAQETQYF
-,-,TRBV10-3,TRBJ2-5,TGTGCCATCAGTGAGGCTAGCGTGGAGACCCAGTACTTC,CAISEASVETQYF
-,-,TRBV19,TRBJ1-2,TGTGCCAGTAAAATAACAGGGATGGATGGCTACACCTTC,CASKITGMDGYTF
few,-,TRBV9,TRBJ1-1,TGTGCCAGCGGCTCTCGTAGCGAGAAAGCTTTCTTT,CASGSRSEKAFF
few,-,TRBV28,TRBJ1-2,TGTGCCAGCAGCCGACAGGAGGTGGGTGGCTACACCTTC,CASSRQEVGGYTF
few,TRBD1,TRBV11-3,TRBJ1-5,TGTGCCAGCAGCCAGGACAGGGGAAGAGATCAGCCCCAGCATTTT,CASSQDRGRDQPQHF
-,-,TRBV5-1,TRBJ2-1,TGCGCCAGCCGTGGGGACGGTACCTACAATGAGCAGTTCTTC,CASRGDGTYNEQFF
once,-,TRBV30,TRBJ1-5,TGTGCCAGAGCCGATGCAGGGGTCAATCAGCCCCAGCATTTT,CARADAGVNQPQHF
-,TRBD2,TRBV7-7,TRBJ2-5,TGTGCTAGCAGCTTAGAACGAGCGGGAGGTCGGGAGACCCAGTACTTC,CASSLERAGGRETQYF